One and the same sample provided the 20 T cell receptor beta chains below, sequenced in a study of blood T cell repertoires in COVID-19. The protocol was immunoSEQ multiplex PCR, while the TCRdb copy is restricted to in-frame clones and leaves out a portion. The profile covers roughly 200,000 clones, with approximately 87% appearing a single time and 18% taken by the ten largest. Material for sequencing was peripheral blood. Every receptor here comes from a person in their 70s with COVID-19, enrolled during active disease.

The chain uses TRBV5-1 and TRBJ1-1; no firm D call. CDR1 SGHRS and CDR2 YFSETQ come from the germline V gene. CDR3 size: 14 residues. The germline V and J ends were trimmed by 0 bases and 1 base, with 7 bases remaining between them. CDR3 DNA: TGCGCCAGCAGCTTGGAGCGGAGGAACACTGAAGCTTTCTTT. Residues: CASSLERRNTEAFF.

V and J are TRBV6-1 and TRBJ2-7, with 10 bases lining up with TRBD1. J was trimmed by 6 bases and V by 2 bases; bases with no gene match: 10. CDR1 is MNHNS, CDR2 SASEGT, per germline. The CDR3 extends over 16 amino acids. CDR3 coding DNA: TGTGCCAGCAGTGAAAGTAGGGGACAGGGGTCTGGCGAGCAGTACTTC. Protein: CASSESRGQGSGEQYF.

The chain joins TRBV7-7 to TRBJ2-2; 9 bases line up with TRBD1. V shed 3 bases and J 4 bases; nucleotides not matched to a gene: 3. The CDR3 runs 15 residues. Per the germline V gene, CDR1 is SSHAT and CDR2 is FNYEAQ (reference sequence). Here the CDR3 DNA reads TGTGCCAGCAGCTTGGACAGGGGAAGCACCGGGGAGCTGTTTTTT. Protein product: CASSLDRGSTGELFF.

The chain recombines TRBV7-9 with TRBJ2-7, with a tentative D call TRBD1 (6 bases). Germline loops: CDR1 SEHNR, CDR2 FQNEAQ (reference sequence). The length of the CDR3 is 12 residues. V was pared by 5 bases and J by 4 bases, with 9 bases between. CDR3 DNA: TGTGCCAGCAGCCAACAGGGATACGAGCAGTACTTC. Its translation: CASSQQGYEQYF.

The chain couples TRBV6-1 to TRBJ2-5; 15 positions agree with TRBD2. The germline CDR1 and CDR2 sequences are MNHNS and SASEGT. The CDR3 consists of 19 residues. V lost 2 bases to trimming and J lost 5 bases; unmatched junction nucleotides: 12. Written as DNA, the CDR3 is TGTGCCAGCAGTGAAAACCCGGGACTAGCGGGAGGAAGGAGGGAGACCCAGTACTTC. Protein sequence: CASSENPGLAGGRRETQYF.

This clone came up once. The gene calls are TRBV5-1 and TRBJ2-4; TRBD1 matches at 8 bases. This CDR3 spans 18 amino acids. V lost 3 bases, J lost 0 bases, and 11 bases stayed unmatched. In germline, CDR1 is SGHRS, CDR2 YFSETQ. This CDR3 reads CASSSGQGVLLAKNIQYF. The CDR3 DNA follows: TGCGCCAGCAGCTCCGGACAGGGAGTCTTATTAGCCAAAAACATTCAGTACTTC.

V is TRBV3-1 (or the pseudogene TRBV3-2) and J is TRBJ2-3; D is possibly TRBD1 (6 bases). The CDR3 loop spans 15 amino acids. From germline, CDR1 is LGHDT and CDR2 YNNKEL (reference sequence). V was trimmed by 3 bases and J by 0 bases, leaving 10 bases between them. The CDR3 DNA sequence: TGTGCCAGCAGCCACACAGGGACGAGCACAGATACGCAGTATTTT. This sequence encodes CASSHTGTSTDTQYF.

The chain employs TRBV28 and TRBJ2-2, with 7 bases lining up with TRBD2. V shed 8 bases and J 6 bases; nucleotides not matched to a gene: 9. Germline V gives CDR1 MDHEN, CDR2 SYDVKM. The CDR3 runs to 14 residues. In DNA form, the CDR3 reads TGTGCCAGCGGAAGCGGGGTGGTCCCCGGGGAGCTGTTTTTT. It yields the protein CASGSGVVPGELFF. The full variable domain, in which reference TRBV28 and TRBJ2-2 provide the parts outside the CDR3, is DVKVTQSSRYLVKRTGEKVFLECVQDMDHENMFWYRQDPGLGLRLIYFSYDVKMKEKGDIPEGYSVSREKKERFSLILESASTNQTSMYLCASGSGVVPGELFFGEGSRLTVL.

The chain carries TRBV5-6 and TRBJ2-7; TRBD1 aligns across 9 bases. This CDR3 is 14 amino acids long. The J segment lost 3 bases and the V segment lost 4 bases, leaving 5 bases of the junction unmatched. Germline V gene lookup returns CDR1 SGHDT and CDR2 YYEEEE. For the CDR3, the DNA is TGTGCCAGCAGCCCGGGACAGGGCCTCTACGAGCAGTACTTC. It codes for CASSPGQGLYEQYF.

The V and J genes are TRBV4-2 and TRBJ1-2; TRBD1 might be the D (5 bases). The length of the CDR3 is 13 residues. Germline CDR1 is LGHNA and CDR2 is YNFKEQ. Trimming stripped 6 bases from V and 8 bases from J, with 16 bases between. The CDR3, as DNA: TGTGCCAGCAGTCATACAGGTTTGAGGGGCTACACCTTC. This gives the protein CASSHTGLRGYTF.

The sample holds one count of this clone. The chain has TRBV5-1 and TRBJ1-5; 10 positions agree with TRBD1. The V gene end was trimmed by 0 bases and the J gene end by 1 base; junction bases not matched to a gene: 1. Germline loops: CDR1 SGHRS, CDR2 YFSETQ. The CDR3 spans 16 residues. CDR3 protein: CASSLGDRGSNQPQHF. The CDR3 region has the DNA TGCGCCAGCAGCTTGGGGGACAGGGGAAGCAATCAGCCCCAGCATTTT.

This clone appeared once. J is TRBJ1-1 and V is TRBV5-5; D perhaps matches TRBD1 (5 bases). Germline loops: CDR1 SGHKS, CDR2 YYEKEE (reference sequence). V was shortened by 4 bases and J by 1 base, with 17 bases between the two germline ends. The CDR3 is 16 residues long. The CDR3 spells CASSISQGRGNTEAFF. In nucleotides, the CDR3 is TGTGCCAGCAGCATCTCCCAGGGTAGGGGGAACACTGAAGCTTTCTTT.

The genes are TRBV10-1 and TRBJ1-2, with a possible D match to TRBD1 (5 bases). From germline, CDR1 is WNHNN and CDR2 SYGVQD (reference sequence). Trimming stripped 8 bases from V and 8 bases from J, with 24 bases between. The CDR3 has 15 residues. This chain's CDR3 is CASPLGRGRQIGYTF. The CDR3 DNA reads TGCGCCAGCCCCCTAGGGAGGGGAAGACAGATCGGCTACACCTTC.

This rearrangement joins TRBV11-1 to TRBJ2-1; tentatively, D is TRBD2 (6 bases). Germline V gene data show CDR1 as SGHAT and CDR2 as FQDESV (reference sequence). V dropped 5 bases and J dropped 4 bases, with 15 bases sitting between them. This CDR3 has 15 residues. DNA of the CDR3: TGTGCCAGCAGCAACCGGGACTGGTTGTACAATGAGCAGTTCTTC. Protein product: CASSNRDWLYNEQFF.

The chain joins TRBV14 to TRBJ2-5, with 9 bases that match TRBD2. V gave up 0 bases and J gave up 3 bases; unmatched junction bases: 20. This CDR3 spans 21 amino acids. Looked up from germline, CDR1 is SGHDN and CDR2 is FVKESK. The CDR3 here is CASSQDITSGAGGYMEETQYF. In DNA form, the CDR3 reads TGTGCCAGCAGCCAAGATATTACGTCGGGAGCGGGGGGTTATATGGAAGAGACCCAGTACTTC.

In its sample, this clone was seen once. V is TRBV27 and J is TRBJ2-1; 11 bases are a match to TRBD1. CDR3 size: 15 residues. V lost 8 bases to trimming and J lost 0 bases; unmatched junction nucleotides: 3. Per germline, CDR1 MNHEY and CDR2 SMNVEV (reference sequence). In nucleotides, the CDR3 is TGTGCCAGCGGACAGGGGGCGAGCTCCTACAATGAGCAGTTCTTC. Its translation: CASGQGASSYNEQFF.

The chain employs TRBV7-9 and TRBJ2-6; D remains unclear. Germline loops: CDR1 SEHNR, CDR2 FQNEAQ (reference sequence). This CDR3 region has 15 residues. The V end lost 2 bases, the J end lost 1 base, and 6 bases lay between the germline ends. CDR3 sequence: CASSLSPSGANVLTF. CDR3 nucleotide sequence: TGTGCCAGCAGCTTAAGCCCTTCTGGGGCCAACGTCCTGACTTTC.

The gene calls are TRBV7-9 and TRBJ2-2, with 7 bases lining up with TRBD1. Germline values: CDR1 SEHNR, CDR2 FQNEAQ (reference sequence). V shed 5 bases and J 5 bases; nucleotides not matched to a gene: 17. This CDR3 is built from 18 residues. The CDR3 DNA reads as TGTGCCAGCAGCCCTAGCCTCCAGGACAGGACCATGACCGGGGAGCTGTTTTTT. It specifies CASSPSLQDRTMTGELFF. Drawing the rest from reference TRBV7-9 and TRBJ2-2, the complete variable domain is DTGVSQNPRHKITKRGQNVTFRCDPISEHNRLYWYRQTLGQGPEFLTYFQNEAQLEKSRLLSDRFSAERPKGSFSTLEIQRTEQGDSAMYLCASSPSLQDRTMTGELFFGEGSRLTVL.

This chain uses TRBV4-3 with TRBJ1-5; D is uncertain. The germline V and J ends were trimmed by 0 bases and 2 bases, with 8 bases remaining between them. CDR3 length equals 15 residues. The germline V gene has CDR1 LGHNA and CDR2 YSLEER. The DNA of the CDR3 is TGCGCCAGCAGCCAAGATGGAACAGGCAATCAGCCCCAGCATTTT. As protein: CASSQDGTGNQPQHF.

The chain employs TRBV5-1 and TRBJ2-5; D remains ambiguous. Germline CDR1 is SGHRS and CDR2 is YFSETQ. The CDR3 covers 11 residues. Between the trimmed V and J ends, which lost 3 bases and 9 bases, there was a span of 9 bases. The CDR3 coding sequence is TGCGCCAGCAGCTACGAGTTGGCCCAGTACTTC. Translated: CASSYELAQYF.